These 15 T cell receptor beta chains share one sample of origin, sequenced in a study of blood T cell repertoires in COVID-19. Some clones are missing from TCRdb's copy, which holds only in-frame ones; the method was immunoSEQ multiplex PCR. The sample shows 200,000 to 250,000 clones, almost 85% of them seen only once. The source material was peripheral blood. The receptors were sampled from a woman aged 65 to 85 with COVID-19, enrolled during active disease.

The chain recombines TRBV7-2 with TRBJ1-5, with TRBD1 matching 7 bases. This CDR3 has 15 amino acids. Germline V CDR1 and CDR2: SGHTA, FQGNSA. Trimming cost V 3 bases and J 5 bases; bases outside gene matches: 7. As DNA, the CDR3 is TGTGCCAGCAGCTTTACGGGGACAGCTGATCAGCCCCAGCATTTT. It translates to CASSFTGTADQPQHF.

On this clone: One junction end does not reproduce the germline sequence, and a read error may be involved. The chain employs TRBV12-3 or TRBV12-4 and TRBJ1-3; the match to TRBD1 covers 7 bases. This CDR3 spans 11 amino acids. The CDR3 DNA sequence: TGTGCCAGCAGTACTACTGACAGGGTTTCGTTT. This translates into CASSTTDRVSF.

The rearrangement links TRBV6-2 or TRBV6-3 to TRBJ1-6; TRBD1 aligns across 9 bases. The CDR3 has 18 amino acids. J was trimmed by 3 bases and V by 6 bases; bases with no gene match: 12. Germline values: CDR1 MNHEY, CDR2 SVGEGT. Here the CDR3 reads CASSRDRAGRLYNSPLHF. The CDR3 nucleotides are TGTGCCAGCAGCAGGGACAGGGCAGGCCGCCTCTATAATTCACCCCTCCACTTT.

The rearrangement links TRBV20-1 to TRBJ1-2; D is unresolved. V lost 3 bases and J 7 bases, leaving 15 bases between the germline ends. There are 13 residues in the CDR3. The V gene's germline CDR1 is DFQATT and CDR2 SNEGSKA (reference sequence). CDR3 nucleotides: TGCAGTGCTAGTTCGCCGGGGATCGGTGGCTACACCTTC. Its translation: CSASSPGIGGYTF.

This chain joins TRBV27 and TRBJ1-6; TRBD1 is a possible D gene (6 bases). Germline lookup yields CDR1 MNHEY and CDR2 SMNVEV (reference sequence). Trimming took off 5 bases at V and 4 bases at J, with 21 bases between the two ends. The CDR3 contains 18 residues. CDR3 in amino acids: CASSRAAPERGYNSPLHF. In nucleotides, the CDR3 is TGTGCCAGCAGTAGGGCCGCCCCCGAGAGGGGGTATAATTCACCCCTCCACTTT.

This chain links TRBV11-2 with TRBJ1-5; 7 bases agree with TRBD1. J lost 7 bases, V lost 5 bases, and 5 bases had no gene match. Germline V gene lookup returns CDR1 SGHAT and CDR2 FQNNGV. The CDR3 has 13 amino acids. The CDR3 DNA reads TGTGCCAGCAGCCCTACAGGGGTCCAGCCCCAGCATTTT. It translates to CASSPTGVQPQHF.

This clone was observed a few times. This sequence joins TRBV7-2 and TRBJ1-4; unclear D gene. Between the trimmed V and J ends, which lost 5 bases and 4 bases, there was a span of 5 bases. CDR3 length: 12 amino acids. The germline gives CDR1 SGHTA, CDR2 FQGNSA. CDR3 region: CASSPSNEKLFF. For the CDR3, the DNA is TGTGCCAGCAGCCCCAGTAATGAAAAACTGTTTTTT.

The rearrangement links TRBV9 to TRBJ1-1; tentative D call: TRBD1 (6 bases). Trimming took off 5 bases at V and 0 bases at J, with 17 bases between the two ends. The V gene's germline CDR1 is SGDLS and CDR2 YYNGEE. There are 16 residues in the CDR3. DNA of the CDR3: TGTGCCAGCAGAGCCCCCCCGGGACATTTGAACACTGAAGCTTTCTTT. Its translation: CASRAPPGHLNTEAFF.

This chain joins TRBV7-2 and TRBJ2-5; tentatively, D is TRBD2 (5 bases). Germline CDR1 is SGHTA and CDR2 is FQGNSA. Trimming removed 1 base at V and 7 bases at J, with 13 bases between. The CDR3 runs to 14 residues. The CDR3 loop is CASSLVREMGTQYF. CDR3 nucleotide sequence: TGTGCCAGCAGCTTAGTAAGGGAGATGGGGACCCAGTACTTC.

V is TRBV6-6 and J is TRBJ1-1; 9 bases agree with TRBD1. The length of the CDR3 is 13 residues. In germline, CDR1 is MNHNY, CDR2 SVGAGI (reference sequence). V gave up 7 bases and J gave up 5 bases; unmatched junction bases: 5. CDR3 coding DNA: TGTGCCAGCACCGGGACAGGGCGGACTGAAGCTTTCTTT. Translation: CASTGTGRTEAFF.

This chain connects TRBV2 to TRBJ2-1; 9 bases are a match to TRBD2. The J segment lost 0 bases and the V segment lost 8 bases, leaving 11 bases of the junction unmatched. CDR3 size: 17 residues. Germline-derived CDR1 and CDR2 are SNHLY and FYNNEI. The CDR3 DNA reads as TGTGCCAGCGGGGAGACGCTAGCGGGACTCTCCTACAATGAGCAGTTCTTC. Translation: CASGETLAGLSYNEQFF.

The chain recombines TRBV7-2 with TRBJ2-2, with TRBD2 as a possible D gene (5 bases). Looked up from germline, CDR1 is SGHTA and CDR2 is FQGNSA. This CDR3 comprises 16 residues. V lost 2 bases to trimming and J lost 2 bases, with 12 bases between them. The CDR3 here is CASSLQRLRNTGELFF. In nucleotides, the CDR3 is TGTGCCAGCAGCTTACAGCGGTTGAGAAACACCGGGGAGCTGTTTTTT.

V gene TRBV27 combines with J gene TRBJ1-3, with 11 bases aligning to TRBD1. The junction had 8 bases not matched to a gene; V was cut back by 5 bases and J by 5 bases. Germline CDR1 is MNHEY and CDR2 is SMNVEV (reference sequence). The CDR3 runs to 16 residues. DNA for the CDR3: TGTGCCAGCAGTCCCAGGGACAGGGGGAGCAGAAACACCATATATTTT. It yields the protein CASSPRDRGSRNTIYF.

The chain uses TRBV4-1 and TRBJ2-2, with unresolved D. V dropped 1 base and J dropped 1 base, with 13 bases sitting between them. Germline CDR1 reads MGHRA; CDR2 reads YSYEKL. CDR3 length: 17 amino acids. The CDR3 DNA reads TGCGCCAGCAGCCAAGTCGGCTCGGGTCGGAACACCGGGGAGCTGTTTTTT. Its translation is CASSQVGSGRNTGELFF.

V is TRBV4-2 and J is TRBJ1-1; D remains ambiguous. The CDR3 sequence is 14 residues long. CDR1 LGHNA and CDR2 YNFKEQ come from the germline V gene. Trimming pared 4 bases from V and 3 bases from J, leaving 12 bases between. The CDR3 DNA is TGTGCCAGCAGCCGAGACCCCCGGGACACTGAAGCTTTCTTT. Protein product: CASSRDPRDTEAFF.